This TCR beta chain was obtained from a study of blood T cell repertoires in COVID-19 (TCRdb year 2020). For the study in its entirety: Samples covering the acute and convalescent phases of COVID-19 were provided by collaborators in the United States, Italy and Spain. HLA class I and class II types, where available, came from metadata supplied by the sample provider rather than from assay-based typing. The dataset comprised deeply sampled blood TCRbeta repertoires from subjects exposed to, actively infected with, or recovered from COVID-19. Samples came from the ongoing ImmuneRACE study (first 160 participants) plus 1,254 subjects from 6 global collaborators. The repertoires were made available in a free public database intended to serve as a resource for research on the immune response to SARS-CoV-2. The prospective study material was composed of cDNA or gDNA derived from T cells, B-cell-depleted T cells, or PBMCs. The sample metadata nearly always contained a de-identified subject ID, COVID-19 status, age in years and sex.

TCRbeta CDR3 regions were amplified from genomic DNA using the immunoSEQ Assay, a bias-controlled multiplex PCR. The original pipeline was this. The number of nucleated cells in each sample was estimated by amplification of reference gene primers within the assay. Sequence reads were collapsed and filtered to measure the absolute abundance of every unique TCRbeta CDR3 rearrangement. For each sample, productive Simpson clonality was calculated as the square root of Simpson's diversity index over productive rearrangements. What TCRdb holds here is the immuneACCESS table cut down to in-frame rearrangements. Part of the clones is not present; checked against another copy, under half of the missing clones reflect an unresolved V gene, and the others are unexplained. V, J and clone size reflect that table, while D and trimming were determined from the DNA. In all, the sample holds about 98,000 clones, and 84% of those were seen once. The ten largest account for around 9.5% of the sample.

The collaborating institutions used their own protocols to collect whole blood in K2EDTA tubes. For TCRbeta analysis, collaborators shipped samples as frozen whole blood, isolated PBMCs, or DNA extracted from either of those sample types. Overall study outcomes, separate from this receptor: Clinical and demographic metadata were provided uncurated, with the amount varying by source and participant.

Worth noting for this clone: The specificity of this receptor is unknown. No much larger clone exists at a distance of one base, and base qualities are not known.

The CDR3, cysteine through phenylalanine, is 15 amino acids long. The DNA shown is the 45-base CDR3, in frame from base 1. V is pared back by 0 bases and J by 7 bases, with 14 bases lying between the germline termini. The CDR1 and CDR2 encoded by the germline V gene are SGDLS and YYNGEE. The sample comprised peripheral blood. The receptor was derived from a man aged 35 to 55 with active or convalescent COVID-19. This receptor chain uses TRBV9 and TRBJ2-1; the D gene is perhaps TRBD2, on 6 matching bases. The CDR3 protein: CASSVGSGRGNEQFF. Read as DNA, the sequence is TGTGCCAGCAGCGTAGGCAGCGGGCGTGGGAATGAGCAGTTCTTC.